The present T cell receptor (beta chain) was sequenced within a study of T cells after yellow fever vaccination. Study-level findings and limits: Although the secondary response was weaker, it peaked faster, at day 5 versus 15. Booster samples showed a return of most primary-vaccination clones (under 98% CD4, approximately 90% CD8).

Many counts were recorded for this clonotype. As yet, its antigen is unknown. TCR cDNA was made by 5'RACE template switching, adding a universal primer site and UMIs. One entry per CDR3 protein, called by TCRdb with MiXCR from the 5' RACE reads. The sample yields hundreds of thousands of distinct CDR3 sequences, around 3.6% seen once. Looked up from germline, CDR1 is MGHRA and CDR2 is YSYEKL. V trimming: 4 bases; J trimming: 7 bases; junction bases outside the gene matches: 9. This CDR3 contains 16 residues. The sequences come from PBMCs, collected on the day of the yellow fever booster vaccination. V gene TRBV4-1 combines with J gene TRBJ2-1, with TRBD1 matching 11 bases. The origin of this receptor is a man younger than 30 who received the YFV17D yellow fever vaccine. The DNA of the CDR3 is TGCGCCAGCAGCCCCGTTGGGACAGGGGGTCCAAATGAGCAGTTCTTC. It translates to CASSPVGTGGPNEQFF.